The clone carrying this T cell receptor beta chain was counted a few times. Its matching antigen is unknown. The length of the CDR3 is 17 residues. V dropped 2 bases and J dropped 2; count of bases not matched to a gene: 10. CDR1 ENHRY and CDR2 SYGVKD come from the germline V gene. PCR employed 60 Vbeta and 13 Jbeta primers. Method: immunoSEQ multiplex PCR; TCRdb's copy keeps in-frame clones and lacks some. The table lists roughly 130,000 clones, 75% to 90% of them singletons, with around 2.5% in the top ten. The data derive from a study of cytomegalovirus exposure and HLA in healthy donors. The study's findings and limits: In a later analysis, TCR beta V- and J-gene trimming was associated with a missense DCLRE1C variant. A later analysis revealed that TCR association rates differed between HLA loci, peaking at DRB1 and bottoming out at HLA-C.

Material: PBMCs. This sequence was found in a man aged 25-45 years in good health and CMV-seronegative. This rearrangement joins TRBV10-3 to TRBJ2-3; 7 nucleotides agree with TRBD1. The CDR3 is CAISEGAGDSYTDTQYF. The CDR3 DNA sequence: TGTGCCATCAGTGAGGGGGCAGGGGACAGTTACACAGATACGCAGTATTTT.